These 15 T cell receptor beta chains were all obtained from the same sample, sequenced in a study of shared clonotypes between healthy human individuals. Sequencing was performed with immunoSEQ multiplex PCR; in TCRdb, only in-frame clones are kept and a portion is missing. The sample includes around 2.5 million clones, approximately 93% of them seen just once. Sequenced material: naive CD4+ T cells from PBMCs. Subset of the sample: CD45RA+ positively selected. These receptors were obtained from a man younger than 35 in good health. Some clones in this sample may be carry-over from other donors' samples.

The chain joins TRBV28 to TRBJ2-4; unclear D gene. Germline CDR1 and CDR2: MDHEN and SYDVKM. Trimming left V 10 bases short and J 0 bases short, with 13 bases between. There are 14 residues in the CDR3. CDR3 sequence: CATTPLLAKNIQYF. CDR3 bases: TGTGCCACCACCCCCCTTTTAGCCAAAAACATTCAGTACTTC.

J is TRBJ1-2 and V is TRBV7-2; no reliable D call. The V gene lost 0 bases and the J gene lost 2 bases, with 13 bases spanning the gap. The CDR3 has 16 amino acids. Germline V lookup: CDR1 SGHTA, CDR2 FQGNSA. The CDR3 here is CASSLASVQPNYGYTF. CDR3 in DNA: TGTGCCAGCAGCTTAGCTAGCGTTCAACCCAACTATGGCTACACCTTC.

The gene calls are TRBV6-1 and TRBJ2-5, with D unresolved. CDR1 MNHNS and CDR2 SASEGT come from the germline V gene. The CDR3 has 12 residues. The V end was cut by 5 bases, the J end by 5 bases, with 9 bases between. CDR3 residues: CASSNIAETQYF. The CDR3 region has the DNA TGTGCCAGCAGTAACATAGCCGAGACCCAGTACTTC.

The chain combines TRBV7-3 with TRBJ2-1; D call uncertain. Germline loops: CDR1 SGHTA, CDR2 FQGTGA. The CDR3 length is 12 residues. Trimming shortened V by 5 bases and J by 9 bases, and 11 bases separated the two germline ends. CDR3 DNA sequence: TGTGCCAGCAGCCCCGCCTGGGGTGAGCAGTTCTTC. Translation gives CASSPAWGEQFF.

This sequence joins TRBV6-5 and TRBJ1-3; D call uncertain. Germline-derived CDR1 and CDR2 are MNHEY and SVGAGI. The CDR3 runs 16 residues. V lost 0 bases and J lost 0, with 9 bases in between. CDR3 protein: CASSYSATFSGNTIYF. The DNA of the CDR3 is TGTGCCAGCAGTTACTCGGCCACCTTCTCTGGAAACACCATATATTTT.

Notes on this clone: In the same sample, other DNA sequences code for this CDR3. The chain joins TRBV5-5 to TRBJ1-1; TRBD1 aligns across 8 bases. Germline-derived CDR1 and CDR2 are SGHKS and YYEKEE (reference sequence). V trimming: 4 bases; J trimming: 4 bases; junction bases outside the gene matches: 3. This CDR3 has 13 residues. This chain's CDR3 is CASSVTGGTEAFF. CDR3 sequence (DNA): TGTGCCAGCAGCGTCACAGGGGGCACTGAAGCTTTCTTT.

This clone was seen only once. This chain joins TRBV5-1 and TRBJ2-3, with 7 nucleotides matching TRBD1. CDR3 length: 15 residues. The germline V gene has CDR1 SGHRS and CDR2 YFSETQ. V shed 1 base and J 4 bases; nucleotides not matched to a gene: 6. The chain's CDR3 is CASSLMFQGADTQYF. CDR3 sequence (DNA): TGCGCCAGCAGCTTGATGTTCCAGGGGGCAGATACGCAGTATTTT.

CDR3 amino acids: CASSSSSGRGYEQYF. The CDR3 region has the DNA TGTGCCAGCAGTTCCTCTAGCGGGAGAGGCTACGAGCAGTACTTC. V is TRBV28 and J is TRBJ2-7; the match to TRBD2 covers 10 bases. This CDR3 is 15 amino acids long. Germline lookup yields CDR1 MDHEN and CDR2 SYDVKM. The V gene end was trimmed by 4 bases and the J gene end by 3 bases; junction bases not matched to a gene: 6.

This rearrangement joins TRBV12-5 to TRBJ2-3, with a weak D call TRBD1 (5 bases). The CDR3 has 14 residues. Germline loops: CDR1 LGHNT, CDR2 FRNRAP. V gave up 5 bases and J gave up 2 bases, with 11 bases separating them. The CDR3 DNA reads as TGTGCTAGTGGTGCGACAGTACCCACAGATACGCAGTATTTT. Its translation: CASGATVPTDTQYF.

V is TRBV9 and J is TRBJ1-2, with D possibly matching TRBD1 (6 bases). V was clipped by 0 bases and J by 6 bases, with 12 bases between them. There are 14 residues in the CDR3. Germline lookup yields CDR1 SGDLS and CDR2 YYNGEE. The CDR3 here is CASSVARGLNGYTF. CDR3 DNA sequence: TGTGCCAGCAGCGTAGCTCGGGGGCTCAATGGCTACACCTTC.

This chain joins TRBV10-3 and TRBJ2-5, with a weak D call TRBD1 (5 bases). Looked up from germline, CDR1 is ENHRY and CDR2 is SYGVKD. V lost 0 bases and J lost 5, with 10 bases in between. This CDR3 has 14 residues. The DNA for the CDR3 is TGTGCCATCAGTGAGTCGGGCAGGGTTGAGACCCAGTACTTC. Translating gives CAISESGRVETQYF.

This clone was counted only a few times. V is TRBV7-3 and J is TRBJ2-1; 9 nucleotides line up with TRBD2. Germline V CDR1 and CDR2: SGHTA, FQGTGA. The CDR3 loop spans 16 amino acids. The V segment lost 5 bases and the J segment 9 bases; nucleotides outside the gene matches: 14. CDR3 DNA sequence: TGTGCCAGCAGCCCAAGCGGGGGACTAGCTCCGAGTGAGCAGTTCTTC. This translates into CASSPSGGLAPSEQFF.

The gene calls are TRBV5-1 and TRBJ1-3; D gene ambiguous. The CDR3 totals 14 residues. The germline V gene has CDR1 SGHRS and CDR2 YFSETQ. Trimming cost V 2 bases and J 4 bases, with 10 bases left between them. CDR3 in DNA: TGCGCCAGCAGCTTCGGTACGCAAGGAAACACCATATATTTT. This encodes CASSFGTQGNTIYF.

Points on this clone: This sample also contains other DNA sequences that code for the same CDR3. The gene calls are TRBV5-1 and TRBJ1-1; D is undetermined. The V gene lost 3 bases and the J gene lost 3 bases, with 9 bases spanning the gap. CDR1 and CDR2 (germline): SGHRS, YFSETQ. The CDR3 spans 13 residues. CDR3 coding DNA: TGCGCCAGCAGCTCAGACGGATACACTGAAGCTTTCTTT. It translates to CASSSDGYTEAFF. The whole variable domain, filled in from reference TRBV5-1 and TRBJ1-1, reads KAGVTQTPRYLIKTRGQQVTLSCSPISGHRSVSWYQQTPGQGLQFLFEYFSETQRNKGNFPGRFSGRQFSNSRSEMNVSTLELGDSALYLCASSSDGYTEAFFGQGTRLTVV.

The chain combines TRBV28 with TRBJ2-4, with 12 nucleotides matching TRBD2. Trimming removed 4 bases from V and 4 bases from J; junction bases left unmatched: 2. The CDR3 loop spans 15 amino acids. Per germline, CDR1 MDHEN and CDR2 SYDVKM. In nucleotides, the CDR3 is TGTGCCAGCAGTTCTAGCGGGAGGGGTAAAAACATTCAGTACTTC. As protein: CASSSSGRGKNIQYF.